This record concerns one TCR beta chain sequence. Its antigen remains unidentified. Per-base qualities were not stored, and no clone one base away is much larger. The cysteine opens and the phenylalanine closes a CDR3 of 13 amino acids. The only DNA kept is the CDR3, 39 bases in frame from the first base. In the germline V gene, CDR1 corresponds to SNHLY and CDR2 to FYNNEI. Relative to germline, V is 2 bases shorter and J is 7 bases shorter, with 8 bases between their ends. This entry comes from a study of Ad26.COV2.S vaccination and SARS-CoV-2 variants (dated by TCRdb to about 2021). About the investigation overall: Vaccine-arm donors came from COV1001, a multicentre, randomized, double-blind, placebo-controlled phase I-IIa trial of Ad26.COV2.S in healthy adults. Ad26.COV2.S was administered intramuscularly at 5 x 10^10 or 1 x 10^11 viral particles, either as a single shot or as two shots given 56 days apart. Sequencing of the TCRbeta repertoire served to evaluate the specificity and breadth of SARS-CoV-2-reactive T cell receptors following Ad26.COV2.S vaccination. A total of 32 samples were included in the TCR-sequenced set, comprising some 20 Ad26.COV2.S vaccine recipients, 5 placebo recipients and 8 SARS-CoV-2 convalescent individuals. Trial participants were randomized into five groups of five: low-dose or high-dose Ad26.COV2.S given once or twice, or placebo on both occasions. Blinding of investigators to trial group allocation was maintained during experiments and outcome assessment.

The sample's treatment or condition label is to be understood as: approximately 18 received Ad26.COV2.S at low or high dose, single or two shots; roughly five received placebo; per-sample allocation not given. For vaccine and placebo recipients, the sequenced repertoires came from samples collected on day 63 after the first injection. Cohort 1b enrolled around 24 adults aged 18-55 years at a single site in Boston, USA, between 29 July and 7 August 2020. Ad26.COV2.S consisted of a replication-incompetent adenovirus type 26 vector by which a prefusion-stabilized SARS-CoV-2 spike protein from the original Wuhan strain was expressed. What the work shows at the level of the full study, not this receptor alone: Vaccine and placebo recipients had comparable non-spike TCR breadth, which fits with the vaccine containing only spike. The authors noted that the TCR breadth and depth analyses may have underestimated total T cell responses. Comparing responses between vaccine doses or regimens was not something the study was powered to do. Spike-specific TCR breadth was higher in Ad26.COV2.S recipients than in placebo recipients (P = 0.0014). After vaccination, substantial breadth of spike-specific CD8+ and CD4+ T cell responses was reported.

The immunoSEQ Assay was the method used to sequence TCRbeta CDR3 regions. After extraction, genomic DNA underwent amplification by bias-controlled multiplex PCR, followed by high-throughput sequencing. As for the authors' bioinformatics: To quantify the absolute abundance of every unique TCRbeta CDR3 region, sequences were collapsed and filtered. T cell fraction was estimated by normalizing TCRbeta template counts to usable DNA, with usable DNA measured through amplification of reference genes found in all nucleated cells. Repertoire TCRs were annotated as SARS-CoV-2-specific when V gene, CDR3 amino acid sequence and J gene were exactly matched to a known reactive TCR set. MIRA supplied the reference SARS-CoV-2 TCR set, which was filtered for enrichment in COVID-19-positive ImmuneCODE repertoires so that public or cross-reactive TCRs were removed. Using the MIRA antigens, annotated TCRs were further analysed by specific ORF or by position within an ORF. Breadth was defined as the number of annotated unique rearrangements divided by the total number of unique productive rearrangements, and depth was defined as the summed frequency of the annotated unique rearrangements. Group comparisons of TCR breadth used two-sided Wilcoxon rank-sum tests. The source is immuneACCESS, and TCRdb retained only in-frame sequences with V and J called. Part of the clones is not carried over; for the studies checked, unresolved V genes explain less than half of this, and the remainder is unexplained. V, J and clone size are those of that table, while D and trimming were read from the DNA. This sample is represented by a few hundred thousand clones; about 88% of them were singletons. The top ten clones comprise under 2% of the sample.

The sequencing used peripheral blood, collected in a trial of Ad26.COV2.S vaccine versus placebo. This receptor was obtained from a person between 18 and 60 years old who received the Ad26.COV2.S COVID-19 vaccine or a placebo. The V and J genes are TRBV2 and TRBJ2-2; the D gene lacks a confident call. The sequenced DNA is TGTGCCAGCAGTGAAACGGCCCTCGGGGAGCTGTTTTTT. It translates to CASSETALGELFF.